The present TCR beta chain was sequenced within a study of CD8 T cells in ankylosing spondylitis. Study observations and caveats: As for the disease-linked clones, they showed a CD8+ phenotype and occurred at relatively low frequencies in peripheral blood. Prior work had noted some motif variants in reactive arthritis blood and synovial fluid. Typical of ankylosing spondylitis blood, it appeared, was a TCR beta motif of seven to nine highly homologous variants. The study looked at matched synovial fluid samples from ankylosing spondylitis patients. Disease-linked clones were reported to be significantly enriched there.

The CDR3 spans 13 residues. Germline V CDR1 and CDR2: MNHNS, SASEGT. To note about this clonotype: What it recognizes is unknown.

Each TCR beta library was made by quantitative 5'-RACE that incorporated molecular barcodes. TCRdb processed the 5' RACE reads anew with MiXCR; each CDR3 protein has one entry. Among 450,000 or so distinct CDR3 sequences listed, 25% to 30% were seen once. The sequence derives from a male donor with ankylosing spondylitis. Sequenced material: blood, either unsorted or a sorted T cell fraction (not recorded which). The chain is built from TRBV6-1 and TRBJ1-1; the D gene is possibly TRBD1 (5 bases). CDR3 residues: CVTVQSRGTEAFF. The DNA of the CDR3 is TGTGTTACAGTACAGTCTAGGGGCACTGAAGCTTTCTTT.